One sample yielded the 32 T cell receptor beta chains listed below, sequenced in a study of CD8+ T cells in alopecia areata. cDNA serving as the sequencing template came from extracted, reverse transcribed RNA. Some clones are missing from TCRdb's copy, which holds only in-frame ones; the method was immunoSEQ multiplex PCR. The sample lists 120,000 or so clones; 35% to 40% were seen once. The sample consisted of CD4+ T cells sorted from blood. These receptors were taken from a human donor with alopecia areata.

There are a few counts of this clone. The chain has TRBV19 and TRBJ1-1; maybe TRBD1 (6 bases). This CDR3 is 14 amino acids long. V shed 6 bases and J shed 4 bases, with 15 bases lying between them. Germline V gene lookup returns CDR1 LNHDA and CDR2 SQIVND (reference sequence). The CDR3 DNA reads TGTGCCAGTAGCGTGGACAGAAGGGGCACTGAAGCTTTCTTT. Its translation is CASSVDRRGTEAFF.

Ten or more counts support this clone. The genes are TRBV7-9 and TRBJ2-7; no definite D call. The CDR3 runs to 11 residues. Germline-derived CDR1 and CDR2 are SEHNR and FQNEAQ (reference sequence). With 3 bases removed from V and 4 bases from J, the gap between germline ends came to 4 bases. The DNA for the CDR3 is TGTGCCAGCAGCTTCCTGTACGAGCAGTACTTC. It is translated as CASSFLYEQYF.

CDR3 sequence reads: CATRDGLAGGNEQFF. DNA for the CDR3: TGTGCCACCAGGGACGGACTAGCGGGAGGGAATGAGCAGTTCTTC. The chain has TRBV15 and TRBJ2-1, with TRBD2 matching over 15 bases. The germline gives CDR1 LNHNV, CDR2 YYDKDF (reference sequence). The CDR3 covers 15 residues. The junction had 4 bases not matched to a gene; V was cut back by 6 bases and J by 7 bases.

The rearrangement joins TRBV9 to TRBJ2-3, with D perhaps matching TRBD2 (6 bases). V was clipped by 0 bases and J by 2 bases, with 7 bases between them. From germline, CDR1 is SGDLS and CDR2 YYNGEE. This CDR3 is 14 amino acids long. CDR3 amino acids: CASSVAGDTDTQYF. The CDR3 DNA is TGTGCCAGCAGCGTAGCGGGGGACACAGATACGCAGTATTTT.

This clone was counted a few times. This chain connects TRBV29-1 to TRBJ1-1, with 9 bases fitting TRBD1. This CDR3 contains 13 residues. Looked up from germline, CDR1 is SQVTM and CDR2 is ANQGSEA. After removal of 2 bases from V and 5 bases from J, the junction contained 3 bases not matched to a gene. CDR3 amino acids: CSVEHRGRTEAFF. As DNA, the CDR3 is TGCAGCGTTGAACACAGGGGGCGGACTGAAGCTTTCTTT.

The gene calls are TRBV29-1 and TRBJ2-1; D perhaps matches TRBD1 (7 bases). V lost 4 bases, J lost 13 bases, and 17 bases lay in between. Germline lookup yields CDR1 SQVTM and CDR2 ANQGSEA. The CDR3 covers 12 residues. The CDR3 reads CSVGSSEGAQFF. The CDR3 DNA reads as TGCAGCGTTGGATCTAGCGAGGGGGCCCAGTTCTTC.

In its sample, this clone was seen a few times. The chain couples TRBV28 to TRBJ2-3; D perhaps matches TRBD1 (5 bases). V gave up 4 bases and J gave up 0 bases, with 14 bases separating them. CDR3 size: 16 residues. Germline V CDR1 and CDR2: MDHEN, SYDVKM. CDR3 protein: CASSSLGGASTDTQYF. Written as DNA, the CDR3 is TGTGCCAGCAGTTCCCTAGGTGGGGCCAGCACAGATACGCAGTATTTT.

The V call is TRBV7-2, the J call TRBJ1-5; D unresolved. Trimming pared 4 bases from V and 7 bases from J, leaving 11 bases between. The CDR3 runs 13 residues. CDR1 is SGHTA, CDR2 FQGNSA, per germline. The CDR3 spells CASSSRERQPQHF. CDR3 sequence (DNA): TGTGCCAGCAGCTCAAGGGAGCGGCAGCCCCAGCATTTT.

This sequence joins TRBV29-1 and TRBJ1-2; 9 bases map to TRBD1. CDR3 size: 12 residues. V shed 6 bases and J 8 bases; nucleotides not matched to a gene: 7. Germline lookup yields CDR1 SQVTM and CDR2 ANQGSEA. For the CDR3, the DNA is TGCAGCGTCAGGACAGGGGTGGACGGCTACACCTTC. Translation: CSVRTGVDGYTF.

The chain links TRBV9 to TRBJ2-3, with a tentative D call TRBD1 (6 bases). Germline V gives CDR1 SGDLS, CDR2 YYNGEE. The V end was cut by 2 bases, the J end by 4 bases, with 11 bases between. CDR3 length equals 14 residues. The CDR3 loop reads CASSVQGSPDTQYF. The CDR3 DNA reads TGTGCCAGCAGCGTCCAGGGGTCCCCAGATACGCAGTATTTT.

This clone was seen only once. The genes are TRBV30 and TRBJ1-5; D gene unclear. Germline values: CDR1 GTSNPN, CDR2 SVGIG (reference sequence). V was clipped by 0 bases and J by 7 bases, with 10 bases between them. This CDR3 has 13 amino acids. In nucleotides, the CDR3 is TGTGCCTGGAGTGTAAGGGCTAGCCAGCCCCAGCATTTT. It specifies CAWSVRASQPQHF.

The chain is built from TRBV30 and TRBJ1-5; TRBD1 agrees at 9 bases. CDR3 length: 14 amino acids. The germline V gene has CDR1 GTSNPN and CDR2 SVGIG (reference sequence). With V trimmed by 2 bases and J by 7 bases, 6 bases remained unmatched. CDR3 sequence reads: CAWSKGQGGQPQHF. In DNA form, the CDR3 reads TGTGCCTGGAGTAAGGGACAGGGAGGGCAGCCCCAGCATTTT.

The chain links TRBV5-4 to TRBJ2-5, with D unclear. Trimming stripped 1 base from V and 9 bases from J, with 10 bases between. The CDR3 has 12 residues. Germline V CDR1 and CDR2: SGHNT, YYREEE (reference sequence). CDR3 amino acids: CASSLPPNSQYF. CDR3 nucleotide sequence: TGTGCCAGCAGCTTGCCCCCCAACTCCCAGTACTTC. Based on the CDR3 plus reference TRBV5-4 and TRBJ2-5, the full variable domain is ETGVTQSPTHLIKTRGQQVTLRCSSQSGHNTVSWYQQALGQGPQFIFQYYREEENGRGNFPPRFSGLQFPNYSSELNVNALELDDSALYLCASSLPPNSQYFGPGTRLLVL.

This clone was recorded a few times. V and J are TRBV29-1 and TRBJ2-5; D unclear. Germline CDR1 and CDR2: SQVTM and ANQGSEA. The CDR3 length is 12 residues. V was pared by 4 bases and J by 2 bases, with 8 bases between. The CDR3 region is CSVGSKQETQYF. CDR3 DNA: TGCAGCGTTGGGTCAAAACAAGAGACCCAGTACTTC.

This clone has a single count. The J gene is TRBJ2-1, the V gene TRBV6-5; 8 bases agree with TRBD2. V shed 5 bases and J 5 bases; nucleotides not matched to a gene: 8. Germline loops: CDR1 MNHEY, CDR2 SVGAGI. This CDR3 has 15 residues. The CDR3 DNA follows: TGTGCCAGCAGTCCGCGCGGACTAGCCAACAATGAGCAGTTCTTC. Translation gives CASSPRGLANNEQFF.

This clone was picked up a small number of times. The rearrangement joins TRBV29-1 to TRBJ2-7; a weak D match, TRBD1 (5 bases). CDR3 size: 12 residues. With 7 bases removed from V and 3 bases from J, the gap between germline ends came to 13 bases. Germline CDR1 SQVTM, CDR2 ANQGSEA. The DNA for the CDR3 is TGCAGCGCGTCGGACACAATCTACGAGCAGTACTTC. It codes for CSASDTIYEQYF.

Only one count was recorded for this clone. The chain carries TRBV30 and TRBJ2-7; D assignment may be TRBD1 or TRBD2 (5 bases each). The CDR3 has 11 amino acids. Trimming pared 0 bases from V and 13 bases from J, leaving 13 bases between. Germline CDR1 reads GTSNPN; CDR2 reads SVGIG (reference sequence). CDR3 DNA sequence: TGTGCCTGGAGTGTACTAGGCAGGGTCTACTTC. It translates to CAWSVLGRVYF. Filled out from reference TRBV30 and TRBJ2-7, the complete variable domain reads SQTIHQWPATLVQPVGSPLSLECTVEGTSNPNLYWYRQAAGRGLQLLFYSVGIGQISSEVPQNLSASRPQDRQFILSSKKLLLSDSGFYLCAWSVLGRVYFGPGTRLTVT.

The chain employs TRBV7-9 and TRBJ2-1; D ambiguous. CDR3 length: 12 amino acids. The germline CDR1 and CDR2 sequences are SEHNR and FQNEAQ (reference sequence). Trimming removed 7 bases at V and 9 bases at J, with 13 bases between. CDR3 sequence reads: CASTILPPEQFF. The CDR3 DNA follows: TGTGCCAGCACCATTTTACCCCCTGAGCAGTTCTTC.

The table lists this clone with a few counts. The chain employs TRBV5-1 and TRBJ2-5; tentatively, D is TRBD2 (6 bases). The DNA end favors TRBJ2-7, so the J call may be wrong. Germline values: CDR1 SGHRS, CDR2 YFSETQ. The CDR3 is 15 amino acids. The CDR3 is CASRWGGLELYEQYF. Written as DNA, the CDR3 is TGCGCCAGCAGGTGGGGAGGTTTGGAACTTTACGAGCAGTACTTC.

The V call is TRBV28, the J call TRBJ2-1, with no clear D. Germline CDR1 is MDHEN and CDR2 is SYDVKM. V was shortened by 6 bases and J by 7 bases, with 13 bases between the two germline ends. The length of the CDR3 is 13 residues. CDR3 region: CASRPFGINEQFF. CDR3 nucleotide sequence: TGTGCCAGCAGGCCTTTCGGAATAAATGAGCAGTTCTTC. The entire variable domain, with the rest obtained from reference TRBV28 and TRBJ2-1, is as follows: DVKVTQSSRYLVKRTGEKVFLECVQDMDHENMFWYRQDPGLGLRLIYFSYDVKMKEKGDIPEGYSVSREKKERFSLILESASTNQTSMYLCASRPFGINEQFFGPGTRLTVL.

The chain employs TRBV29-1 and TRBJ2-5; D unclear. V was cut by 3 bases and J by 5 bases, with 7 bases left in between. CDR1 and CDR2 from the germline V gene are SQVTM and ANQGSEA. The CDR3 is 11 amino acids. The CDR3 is CSVELGETQYF. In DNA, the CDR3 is TGCAGCGTTGAGTTGGGGGAGACCCAGTACTTC.

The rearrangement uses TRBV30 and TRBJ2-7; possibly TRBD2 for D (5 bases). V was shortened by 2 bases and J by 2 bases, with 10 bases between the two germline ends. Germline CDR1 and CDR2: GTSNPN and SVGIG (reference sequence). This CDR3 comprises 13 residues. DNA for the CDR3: TGTGCCTGGAGTCCAAGGCGGGCCTACGAGCAGTACTTC. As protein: CAWSPRRAYEQYF.

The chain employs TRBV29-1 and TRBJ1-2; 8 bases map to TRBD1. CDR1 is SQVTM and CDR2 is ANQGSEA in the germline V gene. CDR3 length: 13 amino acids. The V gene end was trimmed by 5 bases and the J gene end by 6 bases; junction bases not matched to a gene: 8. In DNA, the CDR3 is TGCAGCGTTTATTACAGGGACAGGAATGGCTACACCTTC. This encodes CSVYYRDRNGYTF.

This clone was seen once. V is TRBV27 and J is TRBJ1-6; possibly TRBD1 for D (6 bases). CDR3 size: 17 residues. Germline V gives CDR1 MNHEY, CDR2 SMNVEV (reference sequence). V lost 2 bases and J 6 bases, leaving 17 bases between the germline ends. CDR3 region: CASSLRGRGLSNSPLHF. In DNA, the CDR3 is TGTGCCAGCAGTTTAAGGGGCAGGGGCTTAAGTAATTCACCCCTCCACTTT.

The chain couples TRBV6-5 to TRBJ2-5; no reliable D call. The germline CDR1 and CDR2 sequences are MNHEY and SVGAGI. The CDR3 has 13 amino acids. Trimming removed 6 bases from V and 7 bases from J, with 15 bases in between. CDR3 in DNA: TGTGCCAGCAGCCCAGAGTTGCGGCGGACCCAGTACTTC. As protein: CASSPELRRTQYF.

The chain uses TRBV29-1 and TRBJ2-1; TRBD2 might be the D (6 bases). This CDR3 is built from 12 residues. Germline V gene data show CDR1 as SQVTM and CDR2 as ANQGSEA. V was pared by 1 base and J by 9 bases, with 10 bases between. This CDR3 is CSVEGGGSEQFF. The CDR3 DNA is TGCAGCGTTGAAGGTGGGGGGAGTGAGCAGTTCTTC.

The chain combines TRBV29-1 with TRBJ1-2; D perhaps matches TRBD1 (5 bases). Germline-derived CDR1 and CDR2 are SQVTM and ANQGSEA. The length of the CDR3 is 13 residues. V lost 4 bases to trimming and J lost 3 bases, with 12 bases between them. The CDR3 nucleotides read TGCAGCGTTGGGCCCAGGGCAGACTATGGCTACACCTTC. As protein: CSVGPRADYGYTF.

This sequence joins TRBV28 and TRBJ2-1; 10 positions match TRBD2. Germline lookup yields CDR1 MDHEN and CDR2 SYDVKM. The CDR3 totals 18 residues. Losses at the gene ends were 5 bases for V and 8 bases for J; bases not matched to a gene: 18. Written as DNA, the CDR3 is TGTGCCAGCAGTCCCCTTGTTATTCCGAGCGGGAGGGCCCATGAGCAGTTCTTC. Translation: CASSPLVIPSGRAHEQFF. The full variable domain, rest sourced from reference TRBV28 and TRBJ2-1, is DVKVTQSSRYLVKRTGEKVFLECVQDMDHENMFWYRQDPGLGLRLIYFSYDVKMKEKGDIPEGYSVSREKKERFSLILESASTNQTSMYLCASSPLVIPSGRAHEQFFGPGTRLTVL.

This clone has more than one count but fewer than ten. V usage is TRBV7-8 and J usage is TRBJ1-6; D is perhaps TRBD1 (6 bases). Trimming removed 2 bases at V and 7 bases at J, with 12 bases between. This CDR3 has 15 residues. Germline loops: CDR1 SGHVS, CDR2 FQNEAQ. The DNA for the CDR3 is TGTGCCAGCAGCTTAAATGGACAGACAAATTCACCCCTCCACTTT. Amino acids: CASSLNGQTNSPLHF.

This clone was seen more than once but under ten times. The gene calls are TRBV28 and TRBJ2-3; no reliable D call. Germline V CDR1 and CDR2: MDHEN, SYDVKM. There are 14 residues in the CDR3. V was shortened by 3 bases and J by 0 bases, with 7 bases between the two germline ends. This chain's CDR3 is CASSFSGSTDTQYF. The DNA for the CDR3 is TGTGCCAGCAGTTTCTCCGGGAGCACAGATACGCAGTATTTT.

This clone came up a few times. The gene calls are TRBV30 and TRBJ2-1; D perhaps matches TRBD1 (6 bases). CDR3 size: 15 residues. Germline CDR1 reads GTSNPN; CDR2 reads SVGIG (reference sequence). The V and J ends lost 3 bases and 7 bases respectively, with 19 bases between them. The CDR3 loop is CAWSPQGLGANEQFF. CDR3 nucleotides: TGTGCCTGGAGCCCCCAGGGGCTCGGGGCAAATGAGCAGTTCTTC.

The CDR3 loop reads CSVLGYRDEQYF. The CDR3, as DNA: TGCAGCGTGCTGGGGTACAGGGACGAGCAGTACTTC. This sequence joins TRBV29-1 and TRBJ2-7; D might be TRBD1 (6 bases). The V and J ends lost 6 bases and 5 bases respectively, with 14 bases between them. Germline assignment: CDR1 SQVTM and CDR2 ANQGSEA. This CDR3 comprises 12 residues.